The 9 T cell receptor beta chains below were found in one sample sequenced in a study of blood T cell repertoires in COVID-19. Assay used: immunoSEQ multiplex PCR; TCRdb lists only in-frame clones, some missing. Of about 210,000 clones in the sample, 82% were seen once. Sequenced: peripheral blood. Receptor source: a woman in her forties with acute or convalescent COVID-19.

The rearrangement uses TRBV10-3 and TRBJ2-7; a weak D match, TRBD1 (5 bases). This CDR3 is built from 13 residues. Germline values: CDR1 ENHRY, CDR2 SYGVKD. The germline V and J ends were trimmed by 6 bases and 3 bases, with 12 bases remaining between them. The CDR3 coding sequence is TGTGCCATCAGCATACTCCAGGGCTACGAGCAGTACTTC. This sequence encodes CAISILQGYEQYF.

This clone occurred a few times. The gene calls are TRBV6-6 and TRBJ2-4; TRBD2 might be the D (5 bases). V dropped 0 bases and J dropped 4 bases, with 10 bases sitting between them. This CDR3 spans 15 amino acids. The germline V gene encodes CDR1 MNHNY and CDR2 SVGAGI (reference sequence). The chain's CDR3 is CASSYSRAAKNIQYF. The CDR3, as DNA: TGTGCCAGCAGTTACTCGAGGGCTGCTAAAAACATTCAGTACTTC.

V and J are TRBV5-1 and TRBJ2-2; D perhaps matches TRBD2 (5 bases). The germline V gene has CDR1 SGHRS and CDR2 YFSETQ. V was shortened by 4 bases and J by 4 bases, with 17 bases between the two germline ends. The CDR3 consists of 16 residues. This CDR3 reads CASSPEPSRPTGELFF. DNA of the CDR3: TGCGCCAGCAGCCCGGAACCTAGCCGTCCCACCGGGGAGCTGTTTTTT.

The chain employs TRBV7-8 and TRBJ2-3; D gene uncertain. Per germline, CDR1 SGHVS and CDR2 FQNEAQ. V was cut by 5 bases and J by 1 base, with 16 bases left in between. The CDR3 consists of 16 residues. CDR3 nucleotide sequence: TGTGCCAGCAGCGCTTTCGCCGGGTTTGGCACAGATACGCAGTATTTT. This encodes CASSAFAGFGTDTQYF.

The V and J genes are TRBV10-1 and TRBJ1-1, with TRBD1 matching over 7 bases. The germline gives CDR1 WNHNN, CDR2 SYGVQD (reference sequence). This CDR3 has 14 residues. J lost 2 bases, V lost 6 bases, and 6 bases had no gene match. The CDR3 spells CASRPGQQNTEAFF. The CDR3 coding sequence is TGCGCCAGCAGACCGGGACAGCAAAACACTGAAGCTTTCTTT.

The chain carries TRBV30 and TRBJ2-2; 11 bases are a match to TRBD2. Germline trimming cut 3 bases from V and 4 bases from J; bases unmatched to any gene: 13. Per the germline V gene, CDR1 is GTSNPN and CDR2 is SVGIG (reference sequence). The CDR3 sequence is 18 residues long. The CDR3 is CAWRPGFSGRVLTGELFF. The CDR3 bases are TGTGCCTGGAGACCGGGCTTTAGCGGGAGGGTCCTCACCGGGGAGCTGTTTTTT.

The chain employs TRBV7-8 and TRBJ2-5; D ambiguous. V was clipped by 5 bases and J by 3 bases, with 10 bases between them. CDR1 and CDR2 from the germline V gene are SGHVS and FQNEAQ. CDR3 length: 13 amino acids. The CDR3 here is CASSPPREETQYF. CDR3 nucleotide sequence: TGTGCCAGCAGCCCTCCCCGGGAAGAGACCCAGTACTTC.

This rearrangement joins TRBV19 to TRBJ2-5; weak D call: TRBD2 (6 bases). The CDR3 has 16 amino acids. Germline CDR1 is LNHDA and CDR2 is SQIVND (reference sequence). V lost 4 bases and J lost 3, with 18 bases in between. CDR3 sequence reads: CASSTLATRWEETQYF. CDR3 coding DNA: TGTGCCAGTAGTACTCTAGCGACCAGATGGGAAGAGACCCAGTACTTC. The full variable domain, in which reference TRBV19 and TRBJ2-5 provide the parts outside the CDR3, is DGGITQSPKYLFRKEGQNVTLSCEQNLNHDAMYWYRQDPGQGLRLIYYSQIVNDFQKGDIAEGYSVSREKKESFPLTVTSAQKNPTAFYLCASSTLATRWEETQYFGPGTRLLVL.

V and J are TRBV11-3 and TRBJ2-2, with a weak D call TRBD2 (7 bases). CDR3 length: 16 residues. CDR1 and CDR2 from the germline V gene are SGHNT and YENEEA. V dropped 4 bases and J dropped 1 base, with 13 bases sitting between them. DNA of the CDR3: TGTGCCAGCAGCTCCCTCGGGGGGCGGAACACCGGGGAGCTGTTTTTT. Protein product: CASSSLGGRNTGELFF. Full variable domain (outside the CDR3, taken from reference TRBV11-3 and TRBJ2-2): EAGVVQSPRYKIIEKKQPVAFWCNPISGHNTLYWYLQNLGQGPELLIRYENEEAVDDSQLPKDRFSAERLKGVDSTLKIQPAELGDSAVYLCASSSLGGRNTGELFFGEGSRLTVL.